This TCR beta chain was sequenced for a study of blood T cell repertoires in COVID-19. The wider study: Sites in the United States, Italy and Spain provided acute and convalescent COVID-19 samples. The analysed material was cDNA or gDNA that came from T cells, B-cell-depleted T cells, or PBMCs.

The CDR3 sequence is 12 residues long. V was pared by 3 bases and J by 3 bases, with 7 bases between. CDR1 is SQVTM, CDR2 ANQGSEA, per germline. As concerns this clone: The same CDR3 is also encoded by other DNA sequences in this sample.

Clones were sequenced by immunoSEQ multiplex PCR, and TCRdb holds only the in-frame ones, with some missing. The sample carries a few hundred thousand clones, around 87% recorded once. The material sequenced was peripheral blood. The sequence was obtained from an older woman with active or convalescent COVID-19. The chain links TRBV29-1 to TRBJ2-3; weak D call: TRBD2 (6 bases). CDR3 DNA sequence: TGCAGCGTTGAGGAGGGTACAGATACGCAGTATTTT. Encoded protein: CSVEEGTDTQYF.